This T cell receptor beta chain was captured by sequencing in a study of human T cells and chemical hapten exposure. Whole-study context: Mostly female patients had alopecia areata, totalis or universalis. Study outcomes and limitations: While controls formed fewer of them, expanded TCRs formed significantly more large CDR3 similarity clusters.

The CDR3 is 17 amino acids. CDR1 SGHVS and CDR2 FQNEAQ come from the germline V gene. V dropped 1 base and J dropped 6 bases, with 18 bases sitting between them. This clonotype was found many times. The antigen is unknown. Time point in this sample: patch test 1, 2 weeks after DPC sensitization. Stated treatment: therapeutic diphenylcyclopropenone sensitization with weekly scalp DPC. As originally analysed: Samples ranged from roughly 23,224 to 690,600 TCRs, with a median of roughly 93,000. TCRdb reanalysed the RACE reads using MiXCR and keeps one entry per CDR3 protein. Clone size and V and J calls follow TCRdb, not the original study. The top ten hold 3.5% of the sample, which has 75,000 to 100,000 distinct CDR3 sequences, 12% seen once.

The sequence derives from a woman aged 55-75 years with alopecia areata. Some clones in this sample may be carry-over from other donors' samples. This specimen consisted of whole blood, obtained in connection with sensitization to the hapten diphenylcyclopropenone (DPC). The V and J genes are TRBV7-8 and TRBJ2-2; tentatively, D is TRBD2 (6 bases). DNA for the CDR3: TGTGCCAGCAGCTTAGACGCGTTTGGAGGGTTCGCCGGGGAGCTGTTTTTT. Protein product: CASSLDAFGGFAGELFF.